What follows are 29 T cell receptor beta chains derived from one specimen sequenced in a study of neurological immune-mediated disorders. A single record per CDR3 protein comes from TCRdb applying MiXCR to the 5' RACE reads. The sample has tens of thousands of distinct CDR3 sequences; about 6% are singletons. Sequencing input: CD4+ T cells from blood. These receptor sequences come from a woman in her 40s in good health.

This clonotype was counted at least ten times. This chain links TRBV20-1 with TRBJ2-3; 12 bases map to TRBD2. CDR3 size: 16 residues. CDR1 is DFQATT and CDR2 is SNEGSKA in the germline V gene (reference sequence). V trimming: 6 bases; J trimming: 5 bases; junction bases outside the gene matches: 12. CDR3 in amino acids: CSARSPTSGSGDTQYF. The DNA for the CDR3 is TGCAGTGCCCGAAGCCCGACTAGCGGGAGCGGAGATACGCAGTATTTT.

This clonotype occurred many times. The V call is TRBV24-1, the J call TRBJ2-3; D remains ambiguous. The V gene lost 0 bases and the J gene lost 6 bases, with 9 bases spanning the gap. The CDR3 covers 14 residues. The germline gives CDR1 KGHDR, CDR2 SFDVKD. The CDR3 loop is CATSDLKAVDTQYF. DNA for the CDR3: TGTGCCACCAGTGATTTGAAGGCCGTCGATACGCAGTATTTT.

This clonotype showed up many times. This rearrangement joins TRBV20-1 to TRBJ2-7; maybe TRBD2 (5 bases). Germline V gives CDR1 DFQATT, CDR2 SNEGSKA (reference sequence). V lost 6 bases and J lost 6, with 12 bases in between. CDR3 length equals 11 residues. The CDR3 bases are TGCAGTGCCCCCCCACTAGGCGAGCAGTACTTC. Its protein product is CSAPPLGEQYF.

At least ten counts were recorded for this clonotype. The V call is TRBV10-3, the J call TRBJ2-3; 10 bases fit TRBD2. The length of the CDR3 is 16 residues. Germline V gene lookup returns CDR1 ENHRY and CDR2 SYGVKD. Unmatched junction bases numbered 10, after V lost 3 bases and J lost 7 bases. CDR3 DNA: TGTGCCATCAGTGAAAGTGTGGCTAGCGGGAGTTATACGCAGTATTTT. Amino acids: CAISESVASGSYTQYF.

This clonotype was observed at least ten times. The chain recombines TRBV11-2 with TRBJ2-5, with 7 bases aligning to TRBD1. CDR3 size: 15 residues. Germline CDR1 is SGHAT and CDR2 is FQNNGV. The V segment lost 3 bases and the J segment 4 bases; nucleotides outside the gene matches: 8. CDR3 DNA sequence: TGTGCCAGCAGCTTCGAGGGGGCCGCCGGAGAGACCCAGTACTTC. Encoded protein: CASSFEGAAGETQYF. Using reference TRBV11-2 and TRBJ2-5 for the parts outside the CDR3, the full variable domain is EAGVAQSPRYKIIEKRQSVAFWCNPISGHATLYWYQQILGQGPKLLIQFQNNGVVDDSQLPKDRFSAERLKGVDSTLKIQPAKLEDSAVYLCASSFEGAAGETQYFGPGTRLLVL.

Many counts were recorded for this clonotype. This sequence joins TRBV5-1 and TRBJ2-1; 8 bases line up with TRBD1. This CDR3 comprises 16 residues. Germline V lookup: CDR1 SGHRS, CDR2 YFSETQ. Trimming removed 0 bases from V and 5 bases from J; junction bases left unmatched: 7. For the CDR3, the DNA is TGCGCCAGCAGCTTGGGAGGGACAGGACTCAACAATGAGCAGTTCTTC. Its protein is CASSLGGTGLNNEQFF.

This clonotype was recorded at least ten times. As DNA, the CDR3 is TGCGCCAGCAGCTTTGGACAGGGGGCGCGGGAGCAGTACTTC. Its protein is CASSFGQGAREQYF. The chain combines TRBV5-1 with TRBJ2-7; 11 bases align to TRBD1. The length of the CDR3 is 14 residues. V shed 2 bases and J 7 bases; nucleotides not matched to a gene: 5. Germline lookup yields CDR1 SGHRS and CDR2 YFSETQ.

This clonotype was counted once. This chain joins TRBV5-6 and TRBJ2-2; tentatively, D is TRBD2 (5 bases). This CDR3 is built from 13 residues. V lost 4 bases to trimming and J lost 17 bases, with 21 bases between them. Germline V CDR1 and CDR2: SGHDT, YYEEEE. DNA for the CDR3: TGTGCCAGCAGCCCTCGGCGGACCGGGGAGCCTTTTTTT. Translating gives CASSPRRTGEPFF.

This clonotype appeared many times. V gene TRBV5-1 combines with J gene TRBJ2-2, with TRBD2 matching over 11 bases. The germline gives CDR1 SGHRS, CDR2 YFSETQ. This CDR3 has 16 residues. The J segment lost 5 bases and the V segment lost 4 bases, leaving 7 bases of the junction unmatched. CDR3 nucleotide sequence: TGCGCCAGCAGCGGCGCCAGACTAGCGGGAACCGGGGAGCTGTTTTTT. Protein sequence: CASSGARLAGTGELFF.

This clonotype was counted between two and nine times. A much larger clone lies a single base off, so this may be a read error. In this CDR3 the conserved last residue, phenylalanine or tryptophan, is missing, so a read error is likely. J is TRBJ2-5 and V is TRBV20-1; 8 nucleotides agree with TRBD2. Germline V gives CDR1 DFQATT, CDR2 SNEGSKA (reference sequence). The V segment lost 5 bases and the J segment 3 bases; nucleotides outside the gene matches: 5. The CDR3 is made up of 13 amino acids. The CDR3 region has the DNA TGCAGTGCTCTCCCGGGACTAGAAGAGACCCAGTACTGC. Residues: CSALPGLEETQYC.

This clonotype was seen many times. This CDR3 is CASSPRGNTEAFF. In DNA, the CDR3 is TGCGCCAGCAGCCCCAGGGGGAACACTGAAGCTTTCTTT. The chain couples TRBV5-1 to TRBJ1-1; possible D gene TRBD1, 6 bases. V was pared by 4 bases and J by 1 base, with 8 bases between. The CDR3 sequence is 13 residues long. Per the germline V gene, CDR1 is SGHRS and CDR2 is YFSETQ.

This clonotype was recorded at least ten times. J is TRBJ2-1 and V is TRBV20-1; D remains ambiguous. The CDR3 spans 15 residues. Between the trimmed V and J ends, which lost 3 bases and 8 bases, there was a span of 20 bases. Per germline, CDR1 DFQATT and CDR2 SNEGSKA (reference sequence). The CDR3 protein is CSASSPRNWFDEQFF. CDR3 in DNA: TGCAGTGCTAGCTCCCCCCGTAATTGGTTCGATGAGCAGTTCTTC.

V gene TRBV5-1 combines with J gene TRBJ1-1; TRBD1 aligns across 8 bases. Germline CDR1 is SGHRS and CDR2 is YFSETQ. The CDR3 sequence is 15 residues long. J gave up 3 bases and V 0 bases, and 4 bases lay outside the gene matches. CDR3 nucleotides: TGCGCCAGCAGCTTGGGAGACAGGGGAGACACTGAAGCTTTCTTT. It encodes CASSLGDRGDTEAFF.

This clonotype has at least ten counts. In DNA, the CDR3 is TGCAGTGCAACGGGACAGGGGGCGAACACCGGGGAGCTGTTTTTT. It translates to CSATGQGANTGELFF. V usage is TRBV20-1 and J usage is TRBJ2-2; 11 nucleotides line up with TRBD1. The CDR3 has 15 amino acids. CDR1 and CDR2 from the germline V gene are DFQATT and SNEGSKA (reference sequence). The ends lost 6 bases at V and 0 bases at J; junction bases unmatched: 3.

This clonotype has a count of ten or more. The genes are TRBV25-1 and TRBJ2-7; TRBD2 matches 13 bases. J lost 6 bases, V lost 1 base, and 6 bases had no gene match. This CDR3 region has 16 residues. Germline assignment: CDR1 MGHDK and CDR2 SYGVNS. For the CDR3, the DNA is TGTGCCAGCAGTGAATCCGGACTAGCGGGAGTGTCCGAGCAGTACTTC. It encodes CASSESGLAGVSEQYF.

This clonotype was seen ten or more times. This chain joins TRBV20-1 and TRBJ2-2, with 7 bases aligning to TRBD1. Germline CDR1 reads DFQATT; CDR2 reads SNEGSKA (reference sequence). The V and J ends lost 3 bases and 0 bases, in that order; junction bases with no gene match: 1. The CDR3 is 14 amino acids. CDR3 amino acids: CSARGQPNTGELFF. CDR3 in DNA: TGCAGTGCTAGGGGACAGCCGAACACCGGGGAGCTGTTTTTT.

This clonotype has a count of ten or more. The V call is TRBV28, the J call TRBJ1-1; D is uncertain. This CDR3 is 15 amino acids long. V was trimmed by 3 bases and J by 6 bases, leaving 17 bases between them. Per germline, CDR1 MDHEN and CDR2 SYDVKM. In DNA form, the CDR3 reads TGTGCCAGCAGTTTTTTTACGCCCCGTAGACCTGAAGCTTTCTTT. It translates to CASSFFTPRRPEAFF.

This clonotype was recorded at least ten times. The V call is TRBV5-1, the J call TRBJ2-7; no reliable D call. Trimming took 4 bases from V and 1 from J, leaving 12 bases between them. The CDR3 runs 14 residues. Germline V gene sequence: CDR1 SGHRS, CDR2 YFSETQ. The DNA for the CDR3 is TGCGCCAGCAGCCATCAGGATCTGTCCTACGAGCAGTACTTC. Protein product: CASSHQDLSYEQYF. Using reference TRBV5-1 and TRBJ2-7 for the parts outside the CDR3, the full variable domain is KAGVTQTPRYLIKTRGQQVTLSCSPISGHRSVSWYQQTPGQGLQFLFEYFSETQRNKGNFPGRFSGRQFSNSRSEMNVSTLELGDSALYLCASSHQDLSYEQYFGPGTRLTVT.

The rearrangement uses TRBV5-4 and TRBJ2-3; 13 bases line up with TRBD2. The CDR3 length is 18 residues. The V gene's germline CDR1 is SGHNT and CDR2 YYREEE (reference sequence). The V and J ends lost 3 bases and 4 bases, in that order; junction bases with no gene match: 11. The CDR3 spells CASSSPGLAGESADTQYF. CDR3 DNA sequence: TGTGCCAGCAGCTCCCCCGGACTAGCGGGAGAGTCGGCAGATACGCAGTATTTT.

This clonotype was seen at least ten times. The V call is TRBV7-2, the J call TRBJ2-2; TRBD2 matches at 11 bases. Germline CDR1 and CDR2: SGHTA and FQGNSA. V was pared by 5 bases and J by 4 bases, with 9 bases of the junction left unmatched. This CDR3 is built from 17 residues. CDR3 region: CASSPPGLAALTGELFF. CDR3 nucleotides: TGTGCCAGCAGCCCCCCGGGACTAGCGGCTCTCACCGGGGAGCTGTTTTTT.

This clonotype was recorded many times. The chain combines TRBV5-1 with TRBJ2-2, with D possibly being TRBD2 (5 bases). This CDR3 has 15 amino acids. Per the germline V gene, CDR1 is SGHRS and CDR2 is YFSETQ. V lost 3 bases and J lost 0, with 9 bases in between. The CDR3 nucleotides read TGCGCCAGCAGCTCGTTAGCGTCGAACACCGGGGAGCTGTTTTTT. Residues: CASSSLASNTGELFF.

This clonotype was recorded at least ten times. The J gene is TRBJ2-7, the V gene TRBV5-1; 11 nucleotides match TRBD2. Germline-derived CDR1 and CDR2 are SGHRS and YFSETQ. V gave up 0 bases and J gave up 2 bases; unmatched junction bases: 7. The CDR3 length is 17 residues. CDR3 DNA sequence: TGCGCCAGCAGCTTGGCCTTAGCGGGAGGGCCGGCCTACGAGCAGTACTTC. Its protein is CASSLALAGGPAYEQYF. The whole variable domain, remainder taken from reference TRBV5-1 and TRBJ2-7, is KAGVTQTPRYLIKTRGQQVTLSCSPISGHRSVSWYQQTPGQGLQFLFEYFSETQRNKGNFPGRFSGRQFSNSRSEMNVSTLELGDSALYLCASSLALAGGPAYEQYFGPGTRLTVT.

This clonotype has at least ten counts. This chain uses TRBV5-1 with TRBJ2-5; no reliable D call. This CDR3 spans 14 amino acids. V dropped 0 bases and J dropped 1 base, with 7 bases sitting between them. CDR1 SGHRS and CDR2 YFSETQ come from the germline V gene. The CDR3 loop is CASSLEPSQETQYF. The CDR3 coding sequence is TGCGCCAGCAGCTTGGAACCCAGCCAAGAGACCCAGTACTTC.

Points on this clonotype: Germline and junction disagree at one end, which may indicate a read error. This chain links TRBV5-1 with TRBJ2-1, with 14 nucleotides matching TRBD2. Germline values: CDR1 SGHRS, CDR2 YFSETQ. CDR3 length: 15 residues. The CDR3 loop is CASSSGTSGRHDQFF. The CDR3 region has the DNA TGCGCCAGCAGCTCTGGGACTAGCGGGAGACATGATCAGTTCTTC.

This clonotype was found many times. The J gene is TRBJ2-3, the V gene TRBV27, with D possibly TRBD1 on 6 matching bases. The germline V gene encodes CDR1 MNHEY and CDR2 SMNVEV (reference sequence). V dropped 4 bases and J dropped 5 bases, with 7 bases sitting between them. The CDR3 has 12 residues. Here the CDR3 DNA reads TGTGCCAGCAGTTCGGACAGAGATACGCAGTATTTT. Translating gives CASSSDRDTQYF.

This clonotype was detected many times. The chain is built from TRBV11-2 and TRBJ1-2; D remains ambiguous. The germline V and J ends were trimmed by 5 bases and 6 bases, with 10 bases remaining between them. Germline lookup yields CDR1 SGHAT and CDR2 FQNNGV. This CDR3 comprises 12 residues. CDR3 in amino acids: CASSRLTDGYTF. CDR3 DNA: TGTGCCAGCAGCCGCCTAACAGATGGCTACACCTTC.

J is TRBJ1-6 and V is TRBV6-1; no clear D. V lost 2 bases to trimming and J lost 7 bases, with 12 bases between them. CDR3 length: 15 residues. Germline V gives CDR1 MNHNS, CDR2 SASEGT. The CDR3 region is CASSERELGNSPLHF. The CDR3 DNA reads TGTGCCAGCAGTGAAAGGGAATTGGGAAATTCACCCCTCCACTTT.

As for this clonotype: Just one base apart from a much larger clone, this may be a read error. This sequence joins TRBV20-1 and TRBJ2-7; TRBD2 matches 8 bases. The CDR3 runs 15 residues. Germline V gene data show CDR1 as DFQATT and CDR2 as SNEGSKA (reference sequence). The chain's CDR3 is CSARMPSGLTYDQYF. CDR3 nucleotides: TGCAGTGCTAGAATGCCTAGCGGGCTTACCTACGATCAGTACTTC.

This clonotype was detected ten times or more. V and J are TRBV5-6 and TRBJ2-7, with D uncertain. Germline-derived CDR1 and CDR2 are SGHDT and YYEEEE. V was trimmed by 4 bases and J by 8 bases, leaving 31 bases between them. The CDR3 spans 18 residues. CDR3: CASSTRFSLPPTNIQQYF. CDR3 sequence (DNA): TGTGCCAGCAGCACCCGTTTCAGCTTACCCCCTACGAATATTCAGCAGTACTTC.